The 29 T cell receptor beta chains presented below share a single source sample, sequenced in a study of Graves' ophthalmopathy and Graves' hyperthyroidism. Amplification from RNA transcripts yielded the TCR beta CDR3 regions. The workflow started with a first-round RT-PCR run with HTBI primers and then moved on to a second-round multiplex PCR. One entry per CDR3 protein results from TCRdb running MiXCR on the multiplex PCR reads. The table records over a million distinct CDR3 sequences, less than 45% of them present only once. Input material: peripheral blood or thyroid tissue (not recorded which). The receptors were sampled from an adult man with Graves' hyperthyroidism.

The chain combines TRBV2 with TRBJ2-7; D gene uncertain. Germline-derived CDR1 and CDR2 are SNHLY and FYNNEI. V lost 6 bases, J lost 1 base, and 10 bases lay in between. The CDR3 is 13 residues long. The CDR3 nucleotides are TGTGCCAGCAGGGCCAGTGTGTCCTACGAGCAGTACTTC. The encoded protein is CASRASVSYEQYF. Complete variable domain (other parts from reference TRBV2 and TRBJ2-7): EPEVTQTPSHQVTQMGQEVILRCVPISNHLYFYWYRQILGQKVEFLVSFYNNEISEKSEIFDDQFSVERPDGSNFTLKIRSTKLEDSAMYFCASRASVSYEQYFGPGTRLTVT.

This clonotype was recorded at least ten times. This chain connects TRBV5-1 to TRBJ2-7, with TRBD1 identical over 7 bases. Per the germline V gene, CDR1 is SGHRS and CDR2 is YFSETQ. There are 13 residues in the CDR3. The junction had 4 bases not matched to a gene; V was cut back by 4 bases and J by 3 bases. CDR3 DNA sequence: TGCGCCAGCAGCGAGCCAGGGGGCTACGAGCAGTACTTC. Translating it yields CASSEPGGYEQYF.

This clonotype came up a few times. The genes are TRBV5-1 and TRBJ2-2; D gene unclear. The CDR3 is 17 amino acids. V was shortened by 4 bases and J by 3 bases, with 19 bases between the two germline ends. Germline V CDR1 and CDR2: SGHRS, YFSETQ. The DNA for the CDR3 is TGCGCCAGCAGCCCGAAGGGTACTCCACCCGACACCGGGGAGCTGTTTTTT. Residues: CASSPKGTPPDTGELFF.

DNA of the CDR3: TGTGCCAGCAGCTCAACAGGGGCGACACCCCTCCACTTT. Its translation is CASSSTGATPLHF. The chain couples TRBV7-7 to TRBJ1-6, with TRBD1 identical over 7 bases. This CDR3 is built from 13 residues. Germline V gene data show CDR1 as SSHAT and CDR2 as FNYEAQ (reference sequence). V trimming: 4 bases; J trimming: 11 bases; junction bases outside the gene matches: 5.

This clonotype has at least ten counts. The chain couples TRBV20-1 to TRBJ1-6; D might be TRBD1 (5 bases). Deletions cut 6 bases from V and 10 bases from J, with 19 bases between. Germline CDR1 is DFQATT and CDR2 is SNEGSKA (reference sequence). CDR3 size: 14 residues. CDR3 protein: CSASRPDIRSPLHF. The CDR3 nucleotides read TGCAGTGCCTCACGTCCGGACATACGCTCACCCCTCCACTTT.

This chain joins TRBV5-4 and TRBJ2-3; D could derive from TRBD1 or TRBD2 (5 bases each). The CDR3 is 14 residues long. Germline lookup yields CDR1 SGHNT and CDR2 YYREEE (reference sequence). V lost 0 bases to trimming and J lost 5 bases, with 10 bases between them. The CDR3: CASSLAGPRDTQYF. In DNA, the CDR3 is TGTGCCAGCAGCTTGGCGGGACCCCGAGATACGCAGTATTTT.

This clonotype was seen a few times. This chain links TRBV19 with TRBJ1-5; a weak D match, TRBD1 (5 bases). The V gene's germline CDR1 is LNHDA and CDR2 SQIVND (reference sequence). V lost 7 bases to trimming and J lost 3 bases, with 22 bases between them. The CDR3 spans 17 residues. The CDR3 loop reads CASTSPGGGVFNQPQHF. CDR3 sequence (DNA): TGTGCCAGTACCTCACCCGGGGGAGGGGTCTTCAATCAGCCCCAGCATTTT.

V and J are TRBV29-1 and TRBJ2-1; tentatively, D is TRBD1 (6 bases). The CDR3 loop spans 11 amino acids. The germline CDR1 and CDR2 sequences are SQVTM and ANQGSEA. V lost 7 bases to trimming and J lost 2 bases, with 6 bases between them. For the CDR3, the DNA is TGCAGCGGGACAGCCTACAATGAGCAGTTCTTC. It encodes CSGTAYNEQFF.

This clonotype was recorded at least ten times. The CDR3 loop is CASSTRRIRGEEKLFF. CDR3 sequence (DNA): TGTGCCAGTAGTACCCGGCGGATACGGGGCGAGGAAAAACTGTTTTTT. The chain combines TRBV19 with TRBJ1-4; tentatively, D is TRBD1 (5 bases). Trimming left V 4 bases short and J 8 bases short, with 20 bases between. This CDR3 is built from 16 residues. Per the germline V gene, CDR1 is LNHDA and CDR2 is SQIVND (reference sequence).

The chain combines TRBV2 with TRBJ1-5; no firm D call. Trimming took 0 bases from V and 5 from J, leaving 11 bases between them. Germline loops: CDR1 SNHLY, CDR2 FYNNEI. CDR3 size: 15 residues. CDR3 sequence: CASSEASQSYQPQHF. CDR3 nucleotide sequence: TGTGCCAGCAGTGAAGCGAGTCAGAGTTATCAGCCCCAGCATTTT.

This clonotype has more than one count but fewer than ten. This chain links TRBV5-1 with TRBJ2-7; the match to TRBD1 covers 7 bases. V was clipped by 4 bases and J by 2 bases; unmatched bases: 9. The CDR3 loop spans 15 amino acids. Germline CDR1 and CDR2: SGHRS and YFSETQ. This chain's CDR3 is CASSPGTELTYEQYF. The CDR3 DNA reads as TGCGCCAGCAGCCCGGGGACAGAACTCACCTACGAGCAGTACTTC. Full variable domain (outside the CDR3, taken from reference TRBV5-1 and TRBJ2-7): KAGVTQTPRYLIKTRGQQVTLSCSPISGHRSVSWYQQTPGQGLQFLFEYFSETQRNKGNFPGRFSGRQFSNSRSEMNVSTLELGDSALYLCASSPGTELTYEQYFGPGTRLTVT.

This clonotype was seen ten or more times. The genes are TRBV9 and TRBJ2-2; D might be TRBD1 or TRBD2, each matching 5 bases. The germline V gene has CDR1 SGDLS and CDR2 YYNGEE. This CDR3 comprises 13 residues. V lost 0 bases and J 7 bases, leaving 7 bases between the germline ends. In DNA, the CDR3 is TGTGCCAGCAGCGTAGGGGGGAGCGGGGAGCTGTTTTTT. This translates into CASSVGGSGELFF. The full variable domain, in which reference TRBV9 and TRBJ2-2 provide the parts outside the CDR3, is DSGVTQTPKHLITATGQRVTLRCSPRSGDLSVYWYQQSLDQGLQFLIQYYNGEERAKGNILERFSAQQFPDLHSELNLSSLELGDSALYFCASSVGGSGELFFGEGSRLTVL.

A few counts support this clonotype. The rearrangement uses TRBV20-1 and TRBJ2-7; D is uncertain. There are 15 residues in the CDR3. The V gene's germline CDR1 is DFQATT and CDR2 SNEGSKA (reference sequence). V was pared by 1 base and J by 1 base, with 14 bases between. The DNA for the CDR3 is TGCAGTGCTAGAGGGAACCCTAGGAAATCCTACGAGCAGTACTTC. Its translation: CSARGNPRKSYEQYF.

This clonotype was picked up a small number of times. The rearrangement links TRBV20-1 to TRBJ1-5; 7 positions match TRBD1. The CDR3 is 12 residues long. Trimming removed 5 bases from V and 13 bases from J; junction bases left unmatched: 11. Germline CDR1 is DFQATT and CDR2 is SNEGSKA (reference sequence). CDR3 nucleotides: TGCAGTGCTTCCCTGGGGGACAGCAATCAGCATTTT. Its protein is CSASLGDSNQHF.

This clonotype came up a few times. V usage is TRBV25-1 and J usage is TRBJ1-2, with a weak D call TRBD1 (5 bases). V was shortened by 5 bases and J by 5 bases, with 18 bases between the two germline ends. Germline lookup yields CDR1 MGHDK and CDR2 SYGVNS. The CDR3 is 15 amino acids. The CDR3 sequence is CASSSGGREVYGYTF. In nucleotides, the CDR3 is TGTGCCAGCAGTTCCGGGGGACGGGAGGTTTATGGCTACACCTTC.

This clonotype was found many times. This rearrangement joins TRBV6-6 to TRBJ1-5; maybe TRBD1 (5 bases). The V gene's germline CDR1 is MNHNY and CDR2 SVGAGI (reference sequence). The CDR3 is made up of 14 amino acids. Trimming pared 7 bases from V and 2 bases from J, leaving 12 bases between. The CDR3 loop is CASMGGQRNQPQHF. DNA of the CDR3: TGTGCCAGCATGGGGGGTCAGCGCAATCAGCCCCAGCATTTT.

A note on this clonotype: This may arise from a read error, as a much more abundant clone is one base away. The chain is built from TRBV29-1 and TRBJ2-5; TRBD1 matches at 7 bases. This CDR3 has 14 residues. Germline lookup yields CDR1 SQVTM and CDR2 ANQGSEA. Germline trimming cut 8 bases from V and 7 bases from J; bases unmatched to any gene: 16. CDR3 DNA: TGCAGCTTCGCCAGGGGGAGAGAAAAAGGGACCCAGTACTTC. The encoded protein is CSFARGREKGTQYF.

The CDR3 region has the DNA TGTGCCAGCAGTTTACTATCCGAGACAGGGGGCGGTCAGCCCCAGCATTTT. This encodes CASSLLSETGGGQPQHF. This chain uses TRBV6-4 with TRBJ1-5; 10 positions agree with TRBD1. This CDR3 has 17 residues. After removal of 5 bases from V and 6 bases from J, the junction contained 13 bases not matched to a gene. CDR1 and CDR2 (germline): MRHNA, SNTAGT.

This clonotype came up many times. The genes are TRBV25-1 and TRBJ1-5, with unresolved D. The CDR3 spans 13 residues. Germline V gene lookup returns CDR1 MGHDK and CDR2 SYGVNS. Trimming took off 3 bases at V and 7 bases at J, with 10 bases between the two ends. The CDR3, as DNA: TGTGCCAGCAGTGAGGGGTTCCGGCAGCCCCAGCATTTT. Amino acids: CASSEGFRQPQHF.

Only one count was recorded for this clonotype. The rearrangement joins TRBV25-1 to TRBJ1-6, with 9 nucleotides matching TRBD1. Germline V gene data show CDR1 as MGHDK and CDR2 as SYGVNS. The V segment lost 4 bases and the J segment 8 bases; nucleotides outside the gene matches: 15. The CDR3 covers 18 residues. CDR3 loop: CASSASHPGTGLDSPLHF. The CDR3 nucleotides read TGTGCCAGCAGTGCTAGCCACCCCGGGACAGGGTTGGATTCACCCCTCCACTTT.

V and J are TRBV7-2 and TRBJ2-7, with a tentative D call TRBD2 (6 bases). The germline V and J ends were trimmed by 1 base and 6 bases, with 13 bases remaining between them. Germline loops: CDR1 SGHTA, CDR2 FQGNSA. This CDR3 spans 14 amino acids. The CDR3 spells CASSLGLVGAEQYF. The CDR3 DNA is TGTGCCAGCAGCTTAGGACTAGTAGGGGCCGAGCAGTACTTC.

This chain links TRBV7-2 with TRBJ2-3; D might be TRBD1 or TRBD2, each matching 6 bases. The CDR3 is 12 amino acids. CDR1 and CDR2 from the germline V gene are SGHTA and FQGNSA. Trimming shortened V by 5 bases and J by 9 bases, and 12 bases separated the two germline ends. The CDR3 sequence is CASSDRGTTQYF. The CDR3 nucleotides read TGTGCCAGCAGCGACCGCGGGACAACGCAGTATTTT.

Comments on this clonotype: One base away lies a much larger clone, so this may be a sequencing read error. The CDR3 DNA is TGCAGTGCAGGGAATACAGGGGGCTCCTACGAGCAGTACTTC. Translating gives CSAGNTGGSYEQYF. The chain employs TRBV20-1 and TRBJ2-7; TRBD1 matches at 8 bases. V was clipped by 6 bases and J by 0 bases; unmatched bases: 7. Germline values: CDR1 DFQATT, CDR2 SNEGSKA (reference sequence). CDR3 length: 14 amino acids.

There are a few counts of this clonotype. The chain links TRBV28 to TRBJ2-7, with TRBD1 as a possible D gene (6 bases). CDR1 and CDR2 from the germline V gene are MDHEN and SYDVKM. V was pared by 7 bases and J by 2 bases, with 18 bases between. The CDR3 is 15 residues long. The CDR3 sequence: CASNLDTGSAYEQYF. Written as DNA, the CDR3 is TGTGCCAGCAACCTCGATACAGGGAGTGCCTACGAGCAGTACTTC.

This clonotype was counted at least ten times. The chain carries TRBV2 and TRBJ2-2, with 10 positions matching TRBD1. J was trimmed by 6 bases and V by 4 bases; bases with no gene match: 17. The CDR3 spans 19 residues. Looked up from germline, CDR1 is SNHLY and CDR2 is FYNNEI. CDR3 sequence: CASSALRDRGHPGSGELFF. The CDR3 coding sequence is TGTGCCAGCAGTGCCCTAAGGGACAGGGGCCACCCAGGCTCCGGGGAGCTGTTTTTT.

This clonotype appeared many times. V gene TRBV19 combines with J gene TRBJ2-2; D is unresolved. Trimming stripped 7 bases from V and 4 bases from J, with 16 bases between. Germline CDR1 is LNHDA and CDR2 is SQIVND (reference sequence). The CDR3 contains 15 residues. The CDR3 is CASTTTSLGTGELFF. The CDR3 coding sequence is TGTGCCAGTACCACCACTTCCTTGGGCACCGGGGAGCTGTTTTTT.

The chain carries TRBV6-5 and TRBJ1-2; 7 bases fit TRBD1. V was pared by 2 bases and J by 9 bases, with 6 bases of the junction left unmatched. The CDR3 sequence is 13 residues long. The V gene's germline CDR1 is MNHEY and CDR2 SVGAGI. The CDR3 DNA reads TGTGCCAGCAGTTACATTCGGACAGGTTGCTACACCTTC. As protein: CASSYIRTGCYTF.

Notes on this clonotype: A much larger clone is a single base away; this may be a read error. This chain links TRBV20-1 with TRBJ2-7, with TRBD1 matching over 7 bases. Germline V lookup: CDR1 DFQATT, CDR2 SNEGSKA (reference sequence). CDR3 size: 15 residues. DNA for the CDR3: TGCAGTGCTAGAAGGACAGGTGGCAGTTCCTACGAGCAGCACTTC. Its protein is CSARRTGGSSYEQHF.

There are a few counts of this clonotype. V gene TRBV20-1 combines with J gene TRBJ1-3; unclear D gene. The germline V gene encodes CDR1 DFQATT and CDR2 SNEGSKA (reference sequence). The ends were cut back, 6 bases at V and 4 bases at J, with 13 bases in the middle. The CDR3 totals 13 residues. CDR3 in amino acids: CSASPRQGNTIYF. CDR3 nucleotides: TGCAGTGCAAGCCCCCGCCAGGGAAACACCATATATTTT.